A selection of T cell receptor beta chains follows, all from one sample in a study of tumor-infiltrating lymphocytes in primary liver carcinoma. A single record per CDR3 protein comes from TCRdb applying MiXCR to the multiplex PCR reads. The sample lists fewer than 350,000 distinct CDR3 sequences, 50% to 70% seen once, with about 9.4% in the top ten. Sequences were obtained from peripheral blood. All receptors derive from a man in his forties or fifties with primary liver carcinoma and hepatitis B virus infection. Both conserved end residues are trimmed from each CDR3.

j_call v_call cdr3_aa
TRBJ2-3 TRBV10-3 AISESGGTDTQY
TRBJ2-3 TRBV12-3/TRBV12-4 ASSLRGADTQY
TRBJ2-3 TRBV7-2 ASSLVRWALAGGDTQY
TRBJ2-7 TRBV11-1 VSSLHRNSYEQY
TRBJ2-2 TRBV28 ASSFHNTGELF
TRBJ2-7 TRBV7-9 ASSPTSGSYEQY
TRBJ2-2 TRBV7-8 ASSTGLPTEELF
TRBJ2-1 TRBV11-1 ASTSSRDSGLNEQL
TRBJ2-2 TRBV7-9 ASSFAAYTGELF
TRBJ1-5 TRBV6-1 ASSAGGNQPQH
TRBJ2-7 TRBV29-1 SVSPGGEHEQY
TRBJ2-1 TRBV4-1 VSSTLNGQF
TRBJ1-1 TRBV11-2 VSSRDGAKGTEAF
TRBJ1-6 TRBV7-9 ASSLGRDSPLH
TRBJ2-4 TRBV5-1 ASSLGQRDIQY
. TRBV11-1 ASKTNLAGLEQY
TRBJ1-2 TRBV11-2 ASSAYMFNGYT
TRBJ2-6 TRBV6-2/TRBV6-3 ASSYYRGRSEANVLT
TRBJ2-1 TRBV11-2 ASSFGLQRNEQF
TRBJ2-3 TRBV4-3 TSSQERTGYTDTQY
TRBJ1-5 TRBV4-1 ASRRQGTSQPQH
TRBJ2-2 TRBV11-2 ASSSGASGRYTGEPS
TRBJ2-7 TRBV12-3/TRBV12-4 ASSLAPTDYEQY
TRBJ2-7 TRBV12-3/TRBV12-4 ASGRTSGRYEQY
TRBJ2-5 TRBV4-3 ASSRAGTGGPETQY
TRBJ1-1 TRBV6-2/TRBV6-3 ASDDGQHTEAF
TRBJ2-2 TRBV11-2 ASSLNLAGGSTGELF
TRBJ2-2 TRBV4-2 ASSHSKGTGGVYTGELF
TRBJ2-2 TRBV5-4 ASSPGQNTGELF
TRBJ2-4 TRBV5-1 ASRSGDSADIQY
TRBJ1-1 TRBV6-6 ASSYRLNTEAF
TRBJ2-7 TRBV6-5 ASSYLGTGSYEQY
TRBJ1-1 TRBV5-4 ASSWEGQGPVNTF
TRBJ1-6 TRBV14 TSSQIGKNSPLH
TRBJ2-5 TRBV7-8 ASSQNKGRETQY
TRBJ2-5 TRBV29-1 SVRLSRGLGETLY
TRBJ1-4 TRBV5-6 ASSSVWERLF
TRBJ2-2 TRBV7-8 ASSFVRGNTGELF
TRBJ1-5 TRBV29-1 GVSVGALDQPQH
TRBJ2-4 TRBV12-3/TRBV12-4 ASSLDRGVSQY
TRBJ1-6 TRBV11-2 PGSLGGMSSYNSPLH
TRBJ2-5 TRBV29-1 SFGGGLATQETQY
TRBJ2-7 TRBV6-2/TRBV6-3 ASSYSSGTDVN
TRBJ2-7 TRBV12-3/TRBV12-4 AVGGRAPYEQY
TRBJ2-3 TRBV6-5 ASTPAGRTDTLY
TRBJ2-6 TRBV4-2 ASSQDGGAKGANVLA
TRBJ1-5 TRBV28 ASSLPEAPNQPQH
TRBJ2-5 TRBV21-1 ARSSGQEVGETQY
TRBJ2-1 TRBV6-2/TRBV6-3 ASSYLGLPRGKQF
TRBJ1-5 TRBV6-1 ASSQTGADQPQH
TRBJ2-2 TRBV12-3/TRBV12-4 ASSRQGNTGGLF
TRBJ2-1 TRBV11-2 ASSLYPTGLAGVNNEQS
TRBJ2-2 TRBV28 ASSLLRGGGNTGELF
TRBJ2-1 TRBV5-5 VSNRSGPSYNEQF
TRBJ1-1 TRBV6-6 ASSYPGEGRVAF